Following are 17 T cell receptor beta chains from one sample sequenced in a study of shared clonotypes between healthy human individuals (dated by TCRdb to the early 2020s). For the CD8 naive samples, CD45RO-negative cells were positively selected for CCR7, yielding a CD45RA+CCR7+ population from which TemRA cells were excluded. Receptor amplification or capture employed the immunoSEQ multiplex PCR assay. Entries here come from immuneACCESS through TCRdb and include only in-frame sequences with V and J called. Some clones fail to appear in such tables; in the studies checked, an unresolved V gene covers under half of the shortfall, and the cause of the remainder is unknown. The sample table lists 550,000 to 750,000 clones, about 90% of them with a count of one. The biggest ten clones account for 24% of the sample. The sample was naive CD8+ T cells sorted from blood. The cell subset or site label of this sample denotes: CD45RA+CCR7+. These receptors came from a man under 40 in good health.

The CDR3 coding sequence is TGCGCCAGCAGCCCCATTCTTAGCGTGGACGAGCAGTACTTC. Residues: CASSPILSVDEQYF. V gene TRBV4-1 combines with J gene TRBJ2-7; perhaps TRBD2 as D (5 bases). The CDR3 runs 14 residues. V was trimmed by 4 bases and J by 5 bases, leaving 15 bases between them. Germline CDR1 and CDR2: MGHRA and YSYEKL.

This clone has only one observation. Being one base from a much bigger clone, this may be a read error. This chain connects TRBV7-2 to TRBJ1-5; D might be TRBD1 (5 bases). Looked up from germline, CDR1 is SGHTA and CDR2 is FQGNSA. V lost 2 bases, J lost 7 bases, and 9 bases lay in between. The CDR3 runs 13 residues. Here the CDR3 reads CASSLWGDQPQHF. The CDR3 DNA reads TGTGCCAGCAGCTTATGGGGGGACCAGCCCCAGCATTTT.

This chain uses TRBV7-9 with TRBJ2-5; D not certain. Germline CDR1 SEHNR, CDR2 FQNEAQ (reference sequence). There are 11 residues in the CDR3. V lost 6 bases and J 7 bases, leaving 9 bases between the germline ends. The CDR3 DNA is TGTGCCAGCAGTACCGTCGGGACCCAGTACTTC. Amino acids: CASSTVGTQYF.

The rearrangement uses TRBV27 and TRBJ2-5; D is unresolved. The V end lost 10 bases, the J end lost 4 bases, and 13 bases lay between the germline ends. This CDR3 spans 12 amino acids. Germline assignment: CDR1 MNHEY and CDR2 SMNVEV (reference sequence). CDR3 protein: CATGRSGETQYF. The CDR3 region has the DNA TGTGCCACCGGAAGATCTGGAGAGACCCAGTACTTC.

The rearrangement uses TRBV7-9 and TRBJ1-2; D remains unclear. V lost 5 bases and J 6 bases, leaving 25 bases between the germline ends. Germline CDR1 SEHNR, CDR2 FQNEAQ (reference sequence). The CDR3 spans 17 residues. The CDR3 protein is CASSPPLASAGVNGYTF. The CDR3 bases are TGTGCCAGCAGCCCACCCTTAGCGTCCGCGGGTGTCAATGGCTACACCTTC.

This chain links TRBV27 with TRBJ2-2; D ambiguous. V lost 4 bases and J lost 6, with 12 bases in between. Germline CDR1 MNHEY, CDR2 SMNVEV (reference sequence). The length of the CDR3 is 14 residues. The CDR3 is CASSSVNGPGELFF. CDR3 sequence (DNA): TGTGCCAGCAGTTCCGTAAACGGACCCGGGGAGCTGTTTTTT.

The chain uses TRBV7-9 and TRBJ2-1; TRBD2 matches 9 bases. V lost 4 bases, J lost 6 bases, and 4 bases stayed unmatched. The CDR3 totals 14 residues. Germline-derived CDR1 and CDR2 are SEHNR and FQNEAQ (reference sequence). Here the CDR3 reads CASSSPAGGNEQFF. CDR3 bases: TGTGCCAGCAGCTCCCCAGCGGGAGGCAATGAGCAGTTCTTC.

In DNA form, the CDR3 reads TGTGCCAGCAGTAAGAGCGGGACCCCCTACGAGCAGTACTTC. The encoded protein is CASSKSGTPYEQYF. This chain connects TRBV6-1 to TRBJ2-7; the match to TRBD2 covers 7 bases. This CDR3 contains 14 residues. Germline values: CDR1 MNHNS, CDR2 SASEGT. With V trimmed by 5 bases and J by 2 bases, 6 bases remained unmatched.

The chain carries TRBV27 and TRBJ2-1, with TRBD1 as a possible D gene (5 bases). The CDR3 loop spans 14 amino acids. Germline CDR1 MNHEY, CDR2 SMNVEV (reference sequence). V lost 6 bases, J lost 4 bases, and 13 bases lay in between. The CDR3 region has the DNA TGTGCCAGCAGCCTGGGGCTCAGATACAATGAGCAGTTCTTC. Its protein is CASSLGLRYNEQFF.

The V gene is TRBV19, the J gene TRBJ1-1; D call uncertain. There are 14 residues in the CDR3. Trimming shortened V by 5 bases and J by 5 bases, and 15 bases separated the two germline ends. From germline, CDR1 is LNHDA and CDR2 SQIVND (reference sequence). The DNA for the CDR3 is TGTGCCAGTAGTGACGAGGGTAGAGGGACTGAAGCTTTCTTT. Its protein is CASSDEGRGTEAFF.

CDR3 sequence reads: CASSETSGRKDEQFF. DNA of the CDR3: TGTGCCAGCAGCGAGACTAGCGGGAGGAAGGATGAGCAGTTCTTC. The chain employs TRBV9 and TRBJ2-1; 13 bases map to TRBD2. V was clipped by 3 bases and J by 8 bases; unmatched bases: 5. The length of the CDR3 is 15 residues. Germline lookup yields CDR1 SGDLS and CDR2 YYNGEE.

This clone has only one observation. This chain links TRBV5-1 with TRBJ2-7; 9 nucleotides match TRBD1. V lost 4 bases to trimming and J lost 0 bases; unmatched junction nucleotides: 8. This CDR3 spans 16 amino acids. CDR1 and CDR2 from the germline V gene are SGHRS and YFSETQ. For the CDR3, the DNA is TGCGCCAGCAGCACCTGGGACAGGGTGAGCTCCTACGAGCAGTACTTC. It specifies CASSTWDRVSSYEQYF. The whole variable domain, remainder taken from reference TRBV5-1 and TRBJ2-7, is KAGVTQTPRYLIKTRGQQVTLSCSPISGHRSVSWYQQTPGQGLQFLFEYFSETQRNKGNFPGRFSGRQFSNSRSEMNVSTLELGDSALYLCASSTWDRVSSYEQYFGPGTRLTVT.

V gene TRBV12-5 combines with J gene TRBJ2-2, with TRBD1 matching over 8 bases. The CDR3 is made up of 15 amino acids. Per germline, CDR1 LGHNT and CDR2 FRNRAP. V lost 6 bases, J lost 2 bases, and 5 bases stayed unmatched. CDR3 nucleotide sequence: TGTGCTAGTGGCCAGGACAGGGACAACACCGGGGAGCTGTTTTTT. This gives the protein CASGQDRDNTGELFF.

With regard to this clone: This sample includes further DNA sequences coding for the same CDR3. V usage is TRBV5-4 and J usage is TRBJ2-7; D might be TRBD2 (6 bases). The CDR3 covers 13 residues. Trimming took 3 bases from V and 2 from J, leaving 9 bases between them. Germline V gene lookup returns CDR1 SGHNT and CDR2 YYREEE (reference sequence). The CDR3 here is CASSSGVTYEQYF. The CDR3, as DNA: TGTGCCAGCAGCTCGGGAGTAACCTACGAGCAGTACTTC.

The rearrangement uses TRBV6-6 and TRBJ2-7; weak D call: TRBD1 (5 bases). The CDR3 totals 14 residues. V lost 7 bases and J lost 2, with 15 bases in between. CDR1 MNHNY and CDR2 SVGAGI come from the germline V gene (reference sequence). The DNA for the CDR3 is TGTGCCAGCACAGGCCTACAGGTTCCCTACGAGCAGTACTTC. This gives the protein CASTGLQVPYEQYF.

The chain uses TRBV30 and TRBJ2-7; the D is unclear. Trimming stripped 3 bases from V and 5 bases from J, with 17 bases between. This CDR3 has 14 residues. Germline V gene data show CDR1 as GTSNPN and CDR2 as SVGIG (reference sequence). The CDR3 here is CAWSRGMGSDEQYF. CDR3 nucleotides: TGTGCCTGGAGCCGCGGAATGGGTTCGGACGAGCAGTACTTC.

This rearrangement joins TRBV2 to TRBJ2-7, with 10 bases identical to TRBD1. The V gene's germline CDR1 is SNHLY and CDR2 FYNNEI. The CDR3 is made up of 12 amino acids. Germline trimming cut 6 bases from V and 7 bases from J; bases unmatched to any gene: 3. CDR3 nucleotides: TGTGCCAGCAGGGGGACAGGGGTAGAGCAGTACTTC. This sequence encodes CASRGTGVEQYF.